In this sample, the clone carrying this TCR beta chain turned up a few times. Its antigen is still unknown. Germline and junction disagree at one end, which may indicate a read error. This CDR3 is 15 amino acids long. These data originate in a study of tumor and adjacent non-tumor tissue in lung cancer. Whole-study context: Samples averaged about 3.8 million productive TCRbeta reads each.

The library came from three nested PCR rounds adapted from ARM-PCR protocols. TCRdb re-analysed the multiplex PCR reads in MiXCR, keeping a single row per CDR3 protein. The sample lists about 60,000 distinct CDR3 sequences; roughly 57% were seen once. No cell sorting was done before RNA was extracted from the tissue. Distant lung tissue was collected more than 3 cm away from the tumor edge. Notes on the study in general: In normal lung, the top 100 clones were significantly more dominant than in tumor.

This rearrangement joins TRBV12-3 or TRBV12-4 to TRBJ2-1, with 7 bases aligning to TRBD1. The sequence was collected from a man between 65 and 85 years old with non-small cell lung cancer. The sequenced material came from distant non-tumor lung tissue. In DNA, the CDR3 is TGTGCCAGCAGGAGGTTGGGACAGTCCTACAATGAGCGGTTCTTC. Translated, it gives CASRRLGQSYNERFF.